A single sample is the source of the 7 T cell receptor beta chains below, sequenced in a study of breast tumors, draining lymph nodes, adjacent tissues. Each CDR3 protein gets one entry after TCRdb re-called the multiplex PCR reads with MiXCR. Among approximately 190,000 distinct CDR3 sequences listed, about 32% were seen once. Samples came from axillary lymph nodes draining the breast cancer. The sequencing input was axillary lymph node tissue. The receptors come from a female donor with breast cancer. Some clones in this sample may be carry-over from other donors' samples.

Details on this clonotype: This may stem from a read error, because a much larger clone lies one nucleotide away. This CDR3 is CASSLSGAPYGYTF. Written as DNA, the CDR3 is TGCGCCAGCAGTCTATCAGGGGCCCCCTATGGCTACACCTTC. The chain carries TRBV5-5 and TRBJ1-2, with a weak D call TRBD1 (6 bases). Germline CDR1 is SGHKS and CDR2 is YYEKEE (reference sequence). The CDR3 is 14 residues long.

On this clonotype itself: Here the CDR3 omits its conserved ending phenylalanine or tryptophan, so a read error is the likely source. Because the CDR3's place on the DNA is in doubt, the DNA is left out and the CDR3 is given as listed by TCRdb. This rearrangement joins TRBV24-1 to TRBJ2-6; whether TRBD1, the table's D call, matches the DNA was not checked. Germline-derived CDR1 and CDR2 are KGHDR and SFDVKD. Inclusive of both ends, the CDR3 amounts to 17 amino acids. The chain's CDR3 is CATRQGALALGPTSRLS.

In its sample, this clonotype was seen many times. The CDR3 region has the DNA TGTGCCAGCAGCTTTATGGGCGAGCAGTACTTC. Its translation is CASSFMGEQYF. This chain joins TRBV7-9 and TRBJ2-7; D is uncertain. CDR1 is SEHNR, CDR2 FQNEAQ, per germline (reference sequence). The CDR3 runs to 11 residues. V shed 3 bases and J shed 6 bases, with 6 bases lying between them.

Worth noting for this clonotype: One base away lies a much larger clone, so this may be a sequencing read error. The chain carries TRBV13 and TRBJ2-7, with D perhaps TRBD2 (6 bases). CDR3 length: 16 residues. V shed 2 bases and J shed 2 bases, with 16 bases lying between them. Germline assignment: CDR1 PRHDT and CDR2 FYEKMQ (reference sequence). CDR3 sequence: CASSLRSGEGTYEQYF. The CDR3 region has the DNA TGTGCCAGCAGCTTACGGTCGGGGGAAGGGACCTACGAGCAGTACTTC.

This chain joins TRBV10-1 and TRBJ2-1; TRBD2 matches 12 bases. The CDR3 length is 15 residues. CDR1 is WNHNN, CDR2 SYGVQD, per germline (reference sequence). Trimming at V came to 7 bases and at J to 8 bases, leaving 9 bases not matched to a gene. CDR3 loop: CASKPRLAGEDEQFF. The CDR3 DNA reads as TGCGCCAGCAAACCGAGACTAGCGGGAGAAGATGAGCAGTTCTTC.

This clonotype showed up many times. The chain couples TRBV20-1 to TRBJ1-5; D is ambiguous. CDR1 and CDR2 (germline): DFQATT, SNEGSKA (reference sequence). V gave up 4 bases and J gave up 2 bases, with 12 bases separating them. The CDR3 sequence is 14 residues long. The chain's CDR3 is CSATRGVGNQPQHF. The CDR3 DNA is TGCAGTGCTACCCGTGGAGTGGGCAATCAGCCCCAGCATTTT.

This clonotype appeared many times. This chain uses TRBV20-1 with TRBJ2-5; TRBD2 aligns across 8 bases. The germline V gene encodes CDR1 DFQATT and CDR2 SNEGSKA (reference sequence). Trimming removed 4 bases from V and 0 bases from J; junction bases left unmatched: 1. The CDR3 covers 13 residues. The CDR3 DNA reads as TGCAGTGCTACACTAGCGGACCAAGAGACCCAGTACTTC. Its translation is CSATLADQETQYF.